Listed below are T cell receptor beta chains from one sample, sequenced in a study of cytomegalovirus exposure and HLA in healthy donors. Produced via immunoSEQ multiplex PCR; TCRdb's table is partial and in-frame only. The repertoire includes 65,000 to 70,000 clones, around 75% of them detected once, and nearly 7.5% sits in the top ten. Material: PBMCs. These receptors all stem from a woman aged 25 to 39 in good health and CMV-seropositive. Each CDR3 is given with its conserved first and last residue. D genes are given only for firm matches. Rows give clone size only sometimes, using once, few, many, or a class for an expanded clone.

clone_size: .
j_call: TRBJ1-2
d_call: TRBD1
v_call: TRBV7-6
cdr3_aa: CASSLERDSKDYGYTF
cdr3_nt: TGTGCCAGCAGCTTAGAAAGGGACAGCAAGGACTATGGCTACACCTTC

clone_size: .
j_call: TRBJ2-1
d_call: TRBD1
v_call: TRBV5-1
cdr3_aa: CASSQGDSLAYNEQFF
cdr3_nt: TGCGCCAGCAGCCAAGGGGACAGTTTAGCCTACAATGAGCAGTTCTTC

clone_size: .
j_call: TRBJ2-3
d_call: TRBD2
v_call: TRBV25-1
cdr3_aa: CAAGASGSTDTQYF
cdr3_nt: TGTGCCGCCGGGGCTAGCGGGAGCACAGATACGCAGTATTTT

clone_size: .
j_call: TRBJ2-7
d_call: .
v_call: TRBV14
cdr3_aa: CASSQVSFGNEQYF
cdr3_nt: TGTGCCAGCAGCCAAGTGAGCTTCGGGAACGAGCAGTACTTC

clone_size: .
j_call: TRBJ1-6
d_call: .
v_call: TRBV30
cdr3_aa: CAWKGLTGTYNSPLHF
cdr3_nt: TGTGCCTGGAAGGGCTTGACAGGAACCTATAATTCACCCCTCCACTTT

clone_size: .
j_call: TRBJ2-7
d_call: .
v_call: TRBV28
cdr3_aa: CASSYPRGIGSYEQYF
cdr3_nt: TGTGCCAGCAGCTACCCCCGGGGGATAGGCTCCTACGAGCAGTACTTC

clone_size: few
j_call: TRBJ2-1
d_call: TRBD2
v_call: TRBV15
cdr3_aa: CATSRDVGTRGYEQFF
cdr3_nt: TGTGCCACCAGCAGAGATGTGGGGACTAGGGGTTATGAGCAGTTCTTC

clone_size: .
j_call: TRBJ2-1
d_call: TRBD2
v_call: TRBV6-5
cdr3_aa: CASSYSLAESHNEQFF
cdr3_nt: TGTGCCAGCAGTTACTCACTAGCGGAGTCCCACAATGAGCAGTTCTTC

clone_size: many
j_call: TRBJ2-1
d_call: TRBD1
v_call: TRBV7-9
cdr3_aa: CASSPRTGEEQFF
cdr3_nt: TGTGCCAGCAGCCCCCGGACAGGGGAGGAGCAGTTCTTC

clone_size: .
j_call: TRBJ1-4
d_call: .
v_call: TRBV7-9
cdr3_aa: CASSPFSGATNEKLFF
cdr3_nt: TGTGCCAGCAGCCCCTTTAGTGGTGCAACTAATGAAAAACTGTTTTTT

clone_size: .
j_call: TRBJ2-7
d_call: .
v_call: TRBV28
cdr3_aa: CASSQALGEQYF
cdr3_nt: TGTGCCAGCAGTCAGGCCCTTGGCGAGCAGTACTTC

clone_size: once
j_call: TRBJ2-1
d_call: TRBD1
v_call: TRBV28
cdr3_aa: CASSWDRVPYNEQFF
cdr3_nt: TGTGCCAGCAGTTGGGACAGGGTACCCTACAATGAGCAGTTCTTC

clone_size: .
j_call: TRBJ1-6
d_call: .
v_call: TRBV29-1
cdr3_aa: CSAPGQIRDTYNSPLHF
cdr3_nt: TGCAGCGCCCCTGGGCAGATTAGGGACACCTATAATTCACCCCTCCACTTT

clone_size: .
j_call: TRBJ2-5
d_call: TRBD2
v_call: TRBV4-3
cdr3_aa: CASSQLAGGTQYF
cdr3_nt: TGCGCCAGCAGCCAGCTAGCGGGAGGGACCCAGTACTTC

clone_size: .
j_call: TRBJ2-5
d_call: TRBD2
v_call: TRBV18
cdr3_aa: CASSPPGRAETQYF
cdr3_nt: TGTGCCAGCTCACCACCGGGGAGGGCTGAGACCCAGTACTTC

clone_size: .
j_call: TRBJ2-1
d_call: .
v_call: TRBV19
cdr3_aa: CASTPGRAWEGPLQFF
cdr3_nt: TGTGCCAGTACCCCAGGCAGGGCTTGGGAAGGACCCTTGCAGTTCTTC

clone_size: .
j_call: TRBJ2-7
d_call: .
v_call: TRBV6-5
cdr3_aa: CASSYSRDGTYEQYF
cdr3_nt: TGTGCCAGCAGTTACTCGCGGGACGGTACCTACGAGCAGTACTTC

clone_size: .
j_call: TRBJ2-3
d_call: TRBD2
v_call: TRBV10-3
cdr3_aa: CATQRSSGREGTDTQYF
cdr3_nt: TGTGCCACCCAGCGGAGTAGCGGGAGGGAGGGCACAGATACGCAGTATTTT

clone_size: .
j_call: TRBJ2-3
d_call: TRBD2
v_call: TRBV7-2
cdr3_aa: CASSGRGTDTQYF
cdr3_nt: TGTGCCAGCAGCGGGAGGGGCACAGATACGCAGTATTTT

clone_size: .
j_call: TRBJ2-2
d_call: TRBD1
v_call: TRBV28
cdr3_aa: CASSLSGTGLAGELFF
cdr3_nt: TGTGCCAGCAGTTTATCCGGGACAGGGCTGGCCGGGGAGCTGTTTTTT

clone_size: .
j_call: TRBJ2-7
d_call: .
v_call: TRBV7-8
cdr3_aa: CASSLIRLNSYEQYF
cdr3_nt: TGTGCCAGCAGCTTAATCCGGTTAAACTCCTACGAGCAGTACTTC

clone_size: .
j_call: TRBJ2-7
d_call: TRBD1
v_call: TRBV25-1
cdr3_aa: CASSGGQGWEQYF
cdr3_nt: TGTGCCAGCAGTGGAGGACAGGGGTGGGAGCAGTACTTC

clone_size: .
j_call: TRBJ2-7
d_call: .
v_call: TRBV7-9
cdr3_aa: CASSLAGGAEQHF
cdr3_nt: TGTGCCAGCAGCTTAGCGGGCGGGGCCGAGCAGCACTTC

clone_size: once
j_call: TRBJ2-5
d_call: TRBD2
v_call: TRBV5-8
cdr3_aa: CASSLSSGIAETQYF
cdr3_nt: TGTGCCAGCAGCTTGTCTAGCGGGATCGCGGAGACCCAGTACTTC

clone_size: few
j_call: TRBJ1-1
d_call: .
v_call: TRBV20-1
cdr3_aa: CSIYKNTEAFF
cdr3_nt: TGCAGTATTTACAAGAACACTGAAGCTTTCTTT

clone_size: .
j_call: TRBJ1-4
d_call: TRBD1
v_call: TRBV6-1
cdr3_aa: CASRRGGQGEKLFF
cdr3_nt: TGTGCCAGCAGAAGAGGGGGACAGGGTGAAAAACTGTTTTTT